This TCR beta chain was sequenced during a study of blood T cell repertoires in COVID-19. Study summary: The origin of the acute and convalescent COVID-19 samples was the United States, Italy and Spain. In each case, the material was cDNA or gDNA derived from T cells, B-cell-depleted T cells, or PBMCs.

Assay used: immunoSEQ multiplex PCR; TCRdb lists only in-frame clones, some missing. This sample yields 70,000 to 95,000 clones, of which about 90% are seen a single time; roughly 2.5% belongs to the top ten. Seattle researchers signed up patients amid active infection and tracked them longitudinally. Germline lookup yields CDR1 SEHNR and CDR2 FQNEAQ (reference sequence). V was trimmed by 1 base and J by 7 bases, leaving 14 bases between them. CDR3 length equals 15 residues. The source of this sequence is a man aged 45-65 years with COVID-19, enrolled during active disease. The chain links TRBV7-9 to TRBJ2-1; D possibly corresponds to TRBD2 (5 bases). The sample was peripheral blood. The CDR3 sequence is CASSLDVSGLNEQFF. The CDR3 DNA sequence: TGTGCCAGCAGCTTAGACGTGTCAGGACTGAATGAGCAGTTCTTC.